This is a list of T cell receptor beta chains from one sample in a study of shared clonotypes between healthy human individuals. Assay used: immunoSEQ multiplex PCR; TCRdb lists only in-frame clones, some missing. The profile covers more than 2 million clones, with 93% appearing a single time and more than 1.5% taken by the ten largest. The sample consisted of naive CD8+ T cells from PBMCs. These receptors all stem from a man aged 18 to 29 in good health. Some clones in this sample may be carry-over from other donors' samples. Both conserved end residues are part of each CDR3.

>TRBV27
CASSSGPGTNEKLFF
>TRBV2
CATRLAGGSYEQYF
>TRBV29-1
CSVAGGWTRDEQFF
>TRBV4-1
CASSHKTLGNEQFF
>TRBV6-5
CASSYSESREEQYF
>TRBV7-8
CASSPGPRDAGYTF
>TRBV7-3
CASSLTLEGYTF
>TRBV10-2
CASRPRGFNTEAFF
>TRBV29-1
CSVEGGWAKNIQYF
>TRBV5-1
CASSSTGTGALISYNEQFF
>TRBV27
CASSLFLLRPGQGREKLFF
>TRBV5-1
CASSFGVAEQFF
>TRBV7-2
CASSFGIAVKYEQYF
>TRBV27
CASSLRGGTQPQHF